These 29 T cell receptor beta chains share one sample of origin, sequenced in a study of T cell changes during pregnancy in multiple sclerosis. The table came from immunoSEQ multiplex PCR; TCRdb's copy has only in-frame clones and leaves some out. Of 70,000 to 95,000 clones listed, roughly 93% are singletons. The sequencing used peripheral blood, collected in the third trimester of pregnancy. The receptors were gathered from a female donor with multiple sclerosis, enrolled in a pregnancy study.

The chain employs TRBV19 and TRBJ2-3; 12 bases map to TRBD2. The CDR3 runs to 16 residues. The trim removed 5 bases at V and 5 bases at J, leaving 8 bases unmatched. The V gene's germline CDR1 is LNHDA and CDR2 SQIVND (reference sequence). The CDR3 loop is CASSLLAGGGRDTQYF. The CDR3 region has the DNA TGTGCCAGTAGTCTACTAGCGGGAGGTGGGCGAGATACGCAGTATTTT. The variable domain in full, completed from reference TRBV19 and TRBJ2-3, reads DGGITQSPKYLFRKEGQNVTLSCEQNLNHDAMYWYRQDPGQGLRLIYYSQIVNDFQKGDIAEGYSVSREKKESFPLTVTSAQKNPTAFYLCASSLLAGGGRDTQYFGPGTRLTVL.

This clone was found once. The chain uses TRBV4-2 and TRBJ2-2, with 9 bases lining up with TRBD1. Germline V gene sequence: CDR1 LGHNA, CDR2 YNFKEQ. This CDR3 spans 15 amino acids. Trimming cost V 4 bases and J 1 base; bases outside gene matches: 1. CDR3: CASSPDRGNTGELFF. The CDR3 coding sequence is TGTGCCAGCAGCCCGGACAGGGGGAACACCGGGGAGCTGTTTTTT.

A single count supports this clone. The V and J genes are TRBV5-1 and TRBJ2-7; D is perhaps TRBD1 (5 bases). Per germline, CDR1 SGHRS and CDR2 YFSETQ. V was shortened by 0 bases and J by 6 bases, with 13 bases between the two germline ends. The CDR3 loop spans 14 amino acids. The CDR3 nucleotides are TGCGCCAGCAGCTTGGATGGGGCCCCGGGCGAGCAGTACTTC. It yields the protein CASSLDGAPGEQYF.

CDR3: CASSSPGQTSTDTQYF. Written as DNA, the CDR3 is TGTGCCAGCAGTTCTCCGGGACAGACTAGCACAGATACGCAGTATTTT. J is TRBJ2-3 and V is TRBV27; 7 bases agree with TRBD1. CDR3 length: 16 amino acids. Germline CDR1 MNHEY, CDR2 SMNVEV (reference sequence). Trimming cost V 4 bases and J 0 bases; bases outside gene matches: 7.

The V call is TRBV9, the J call TRBJ1-1; weak D call: TRBD1 (5 bases). V was clipped by 0 bases and J by 5 bases, with 11 bases between them. Germline CDR1 and CDR2: SGDLS and YYNGEE. The CDR3 totals 14 residues. CDR3 amino acids: CASSVAGEGTEAFF. DNA of the CDR3: TGTGCCAGCAGCGTAGCGGGGGAGGGTACTGAAGCTTTCTTT.

The chain couples TRBV7-3 to TRBJ2-5, with TRBD1 matching 9 bases. Germline V gene sequence: CDR1 SGHTA, CDR2 FQGTGA. V lost 5 bases and J lost 5; bases outside the gene matches: 9. The CDR3 runs 15 residues. CDR3 protein: CASSNGTGYGETQYF. The CDR3 DNA reads TGTGCCAGCAGCAACGGGACAGGGTATGGGGAGACCCAGTACTTC.

J is TRBJ1-5 and V is TRBV19; 9 bases match TRBD1. The CDR3 has 17 amino acids. Trimming took 6 bases from V and 3 from J; bases not matched to a gene: 12. Germline CDR1 reads LNHDA; CDR2 reads SQIVND (reference sequence). The CDR3 sequence is CASRAIGQGRPNQPQHF. DNA for the CDR3: TGTGCCAGTAGGGCGATAGGACAGGGGAGACCCAATCAGCCCCAGCATTTT.

This clone was detected only once. The chain recombines TRBV5-7 with TRBJ2-1, with a weak D call TRBD1 (6 bases). TRBV5-7 is an open reading frame, and its role is uncertain. The CDR3 sequence is 16 residues long. With 1 base removed from V and 2 bases from J, the gap between germline ends came to 13 bases. CDR3 in amino acids: CASSLPRQAPYNEQFF. CDR3 coding DNA: TGTGCCAGCAGCTTGCCCCGACAGGCCCCCTACAATGAGCAGTTCTTC.

The chain couples TRBV7-8 to TRBJ2-1; no firm D call. V shed 3 bases and J shed 8 bases, with 8 bases lying between them. The germline CDR1 and CDR2 sequences are SGHVS and FQNEAQ. CDR3 length equals 12 residues. The CDR3 coding sequence is TGTGCCAGCAGCTTCCCTCGGGATGAGCAGTTCTTC. As protein: CASSFPRDEQFF.

V is TRBV11-2 and J is TRBJ2-3; tentative D call: TRBD1 (6 bases). The CDR3 runs to 15 residues. Germline lookup yields CDR1 SGHAT and CDR2 FQNNGV. Trimming took 5 bases from V and 0 from J, leaving 12 bases between them. The chain's CDR3 is CASSLDRTSTDTQYF. CDR3 coding DNA: TGTGCCAGCAGCCTCGACAGGACGAGCACAGATACGCAGTATTTT.

V gene TRBV30 combines with J gene TRBJ2-7, with TRBD1 identical over 7 bases. Germline V gives CDR1 GTSNPN, CDR2 SVGIG (reference sequence). The V segment lost 7 bases and the J segment 2 bases; nucleotides outside the gene matches: 5. The CDR3 has 12 amino acids. This CDR3 reads CASTGTAYEQYF. The CDR3 nucleotides read TGTGCCTCTACCGGGACAGCCTACGAGCAGTACTTC.

V gene TRBV7-2 combines with J gene TRBJ2-7, with 12 bases fitting TRBD2. This CDR3 has 20 residues. V lost 0 bases, J lost 2 bases, and 14 bases stayed unmatched. The germline gives CDR1 SGHTA, CDR2 FQGNSA. This CDR3 reads CASSLALASGRASKTYEQYF. The CDR3 region has the DNA TGTGCCAGCAGCTTAGCCTTGGCTAGCGGGAGGGCCTCAAAGACCTACGAGCAGTACTTC.

This chain links TRBV23-1 with TRBJ2-7; 12 bases are shared with TRBD1. TRBV23-1 qualifies as an ORF whose function is uncertain. With V trimmed by 6 bases and J by 5 bases, 5 bases remained unmatched. The CDR3 contains 14 residues. This CDR3 reads CASRPGQGADEQYF. CDR3 sequence (DNA): TGCGCCAGCAGGCCGGGACAGGGGGCAGACGAGCAGTACTTC.

The chain carries TRBV10-1 and TRBJ2-1; D is perhaps TRBD2 (6 bases). There are 15 residues in the CDR3. CDR1 WNHNN and CDR2 SYGVQD come from the germline V gene (reference sequence). V was shortened by 6 bases and J by 6 bases, with 18 bases between the two germline ends. CDR3 sequence reads: CASRHGTQAINEQFF. The CDR3 DNA reads TGCGCCAGCAGGCACGGGACTCAAGCTATCAATGAGCAGTTCTTC.

V gene TRBV6-5 combines with J gene TRBJ2-5; D may be TRBD1 (6 bases). Germline V CDR1 and CDR2: MNHEY, SVGAGI. The CDR3 sequence is 16 residues long. V was shortened by 0 bases and J by 5 bases, with 16 bases between the two germline ends. CDR3 sequence (DNA): TGTGCCAGCAGTTACTCGCGGCAGGGTAGGGGGGAGACCCAGTACTTC. Protein product: CASSYSRQGRGETQYF.

This clone turned up a few times. The chain couples TRBV5-1 to TRBJ1-4; D not certain. The CDR3 is made up of 14 amino acids. CDR1 and CDR2 from the germline V gene are SGHRS and YFSETQ. Trimming removed 2 bases at V and 4 bases at J, with 9 bases between. The CDR3 spells CASSFFGLNEKLFF. DNA for the CDR3: TGCGCCAGCAGCTTCTTCGGACTTAATGAAAAACTGTTTTTT. The variable domain in full, completed from reference TRBV5-1 and TRBJ1-4, reads KAGVTQTPRYLIKTRGQQVTLSCSPISGHRSVSWYQQTPGQGLQFLFEYFSETQRNKGNFPGRFSGRQFSNSRSEMNVSTLELGDSALYLCASSFFGLNEKLFFGSGTQLSVL.

This clone has only one observation. CDR3 loop: CASSLTGETQYF. The CDR3 nucleotides read TGTGCCAGCAGCTTGACAGGAGAGACCCAGTACTTC. The gene calls are TRBV13 and TRBJ2-5; a possible D gene is TRBD1 (6 bases). V was shortened by 3 bases and J by 4 bases, with 6 bases between the two germline ends. The CDR3 has 12 residues. Germline values: CDR1 PRHDT, CDR2 FYEKMQ (reference sequence).

This chain uses TRBV5-6 with TRBJ2-1; TRBD2 is a possible D gene (6 bases). Trimming left V 4 bases short and J 12 bases short, with 23 bases between. Germline V gene sequence: CDR1 SGHDT, CDR2 YYEEEE. The CDR3 is 15 residues long. CDR3 region: CASSPAAGRDFGQFF. The CDR3 nucleotides read TGTGCCAGCAGCCCGGCGGCGGGACGGGACTTTGGGCAGTTCTTC.

This CDR3 is CASSPRQSMNTEAFF. CDR3 nucleotides: TGTGCCAGTAGTCCAAGACAGTCGATGAACACTGAAGCTTTCTTT. J is TRBJ1-1 and V is TRBV19; D may be TRBD1 (5 bases). Germline V CDR1 and CDR2: LNHDA, SQIVND (reference sequence). Trimming left V 5 bases short and J 0 bases short, with 13 bases between. There are 15 residues in the CDR3. Using reference TRBV19 and TRBJ1-1 for the parts outside the CDR3, the full variable domain is DGGITQSPKYLFRKEGQNVTLSCEQNLNHDAMYWYRQDPGQGLRLIYYSQIVNDFQKGDIAEGYSVSREKKESFPLTVTSAQKNPTAFYLCASSPRQSMNTEAFFGQGTRLTVV.

This sequence joins TRBV5-6 and TRBJ2-1; 11 bases are a match to TRBD1. V was clipped by 3 bases and J by 7 bases; unmatched bases: 9. Germline CDR1 is SGHDT and CDR2 is YYEEEE. This CDR3 comprises 16 residues. The chain's CDR3 is CASSSITGTGGNEQFF. The CDR3, as DNA: TGTGCCAGCAGCTCGATAACCGGGACAGGGGGGAATGAGCAGTTCTTC.

This clone came up once. The J gene is TRBJ1-1, the V gene TRBV4-3; tentative D call: TRBD1 (5 bases). The CDR3 sequence is 14 residues long. Looked up from germline, CDR1 is LGHNA and CDR2 is YSLEER. V gave up 4 bases and J gave up 1 base, with 10 bases separating them. The CDR3 coding sequence is TGCGCCAGCAGCCGCGCGACAGCGAACACTGAAGCTTTCTTT. As protein: CASSRATANTEAFF.

V usage is TRBV6-1 and J usage is TRBJ1-2; 8 bases align to TRBD1. This CDR3 comprises 15 residues. CDR1 is MNHNS and CDR2 is SASEGT in the germline V gene. Trimming removed 4 bases from V and 7 bases from J; junction bases left unmatched: 11. The CDR3 bases are TGTGCCAGCAGTGCAGCGGACAGGGCAGCACGTGGCTACACCTTC. Translating it yields CASSAADRAARGYTF.

The chain recombines TRBV5-4 with TRBJ2-3; D gene unclear. CDR1 and CDR2 (germline): SGHNT, YYREEE (reference sequence). The ends were cut back, 0 bases at V and 0 bases at J, with 5 bases in the middle. This CDR3 has 14 residues. For the CDR3, the DNA is TGTGCCAGCAGCTTGGCGACTAGCACAGATACGCAGTATTTT. As protein: CASSLATSTDTQYF.

The rearrangement links TRBV30 to TRBJ2-3; TRBD1 agrees at 8 bases. The V gene end was trimmed by 5 bases and the J gene end by 0 bases; junction bases not matched to a gene: 7. CDR3 length: 15 amino acids. Per the germline V gene, CDR1 is GTSNPN and CDR2 is SVGIG (reference sequence). The DNA for the CDR3 is TGTGCCTGGGACGATACAGGGGGGAGCACAGATACGCAGTATTTT. Translating gives CAWDDTGGSTDTQYF.

Only a few counts were recorded for this clone. The chain combines TRBV29-1 with TRBJ1-1; possible D gene TRBD1, 5 bases. The CDR3 totals 10 residues. CDR1 and CDR2 (germline): SQVTM, ANQGSEA. The ends were cut back, 3 bases at V and 7 bases at J, with 6 bases in the middle. The CDR3 DNA reads TGCAGCGTTGACAGGGTTGAAGCTTTCTTT. Protein: CSVDRVEAFF.

The chain joins TRBV4-2 to TRBJ1-2, with 9 bases matching TRBD1. Germline V gene data show CDR1 as LGHNA and CDR2 as YNFKEQ. Trimming at V came to 0 bases and at J to 1 base, leaving 12 bases not matched to a gene. This CDR3 contains 19 residues. The CDR3 spells CASSQDPRDRDAGNYGYTF. CDR3 coding DNA: TGTGCCAGCAGCCAAGATCCCCGGGACAGGGATGCGGGTAACTATGGCTACACCTTC.

The rearrangement links TRBV5-1 to TRBJ2-1, with D perhaps TRBD2 (8 bases). Per germline, CDR1 SGHRS and CDR2 YFSETQ. Trimming left V 6 bases short and J 8 bases short, with 24 bases between. The CDR3 loop spans 16 amino acids. The CDR3 nucleotides are TGCGCCAGCAACGGGGGGGGGACAGCCGCCGTCCATGAGCAGTTCTTC. It yields the protein CASNGGGTAAVHEQFF.

This rearrangement joins TRBV6-5 to TRBJ2-3, with TRBD1 identical over 7 bases. J gave up 0 bases and V 4 bases, and 7 bases lay outside the gene matches. This CDR3 has 16 amino acids. Germline V CDR1 and CDR2: MNHEY, SVGAGI. The CDR3 DNA reads TGTGCCAGCAGTTCCCCCCTAGGGGGCAGCACAGATACGCAGTATTTT. Translated, it gives CASSSPLGGSTDTQYF.

The V and J genes are TRBV2 and TRBJ2-3; 11 bases are shared with TRBD2. The trim removed 6 bases at V and 4 bases at J, leaving 6 bases unmatched. The germline gives CDR1 SNHLY, CDR2 FYNNEI. This CDR3 comprises 15 residues. The CDR3 sequence is CASRLAGDRPDTQYF. Written as DNA, the CDR3 is TGTGCCAGCAGACTAGCGGGAGATCGACCAGATACGCAGTATTTT.